These 15 T cell receptor beta chains were sequenced from one sample in a study of blood T cell repertoires in COVID-19. The repertoire was sequenced with immunoSEQ multiplex PCR; TCRdb's copy has only in-frame clones and lacks some. The sample shows some 200,000 clones, 75% to 85% of them seen only once. Sequencing was performed on peripheral blood. All receptors derive from a woman in her 40s who had recovered from COVID-19.

The J gene is TRBJ2-1, the V gene TRBV27, with 9 bases lining up with TRBD2. This CDR3 contains 13 residues. J gave up 6 bases and V 7 bases, and 4 bases lay outside the gene matches. Germline V gene lookup returns CDR1 MNHEY and CDR2 SMNVEV (reference sequence). In nucleotides, the CDR3 is TGTGCCAGCATAGCGGGGGAATTCAATGAGCAGTTCTTC. It is translated as CASIAGEFNEQFF.

This clone has a single count. The chain has TRBV9 and TRBJ1-1, with a weak D call TRBD1 (6 bases). Trimming removed 3 bases from V and 2 bases from J, with 8 bases in between. The CDR3 length is 13 residues. Germline V CDR1 and CDR2: SGDLS, YYNGEE. The CDR3 bases are TGTGCCAGCAGCGGCAGGGGAAACACTGAAGCTTTCTTT. Its translation: CASSGRGNTEAFF. The entire variable domain, with the rest obtained from reference TRBV9 and TRBJ1-1, is as follows: DSGVTQTPKHLITATGQRVTLRCSPRSGDLSVYWYQQSLDQGLQFLIQYYNGEERAKGNILERFSAQQFPDLHSELNLSSLELGDSALYFCASSGRGNTEAFFGQGTRLTVV.

The V gene is TRBV15, the J gene TRBJ1-1; D perhaps matches TRBD1 (5 bases). The CDR3 loop spans 14 amino acids. Germline CDR1 and CDR2: LNHNV and YYDKDF (reference sequence). Trimming pared 5 bases from V and 1 base from J, leaving 11 bases between. The chain's CDR3 is CATSSTTGNTEAFF. CDR3 nucleotides: TGTGCCACCAGCTCAACCACAGGGAACACTGAAGCTTTCTTT. The full variable domain, in which reference TRBV15 and TRBJ1-1 provide the parts outside the CDR3, is DAMVIQNPRYQVTQFGKPVTLSCSQTLNHNVMYWYQQKSSQAPKLLFHYYDKDFNNEADTPDNFQSRRPNTSFCFLDIRSPGLGDTAMYLCATSSTTGNTEAFFGQGTRLTVV.

To note about this clone: Other nucleotide sequences in the sample specify the same CDR3. The gene calls are TRBV12-3 or TRBV12-4 and TRBJ1-1, with D perhaps TRBD1 (5 bases). The V and J ends lost 3 bases and 4 bases respectively, with 9 bases between them. The CDR3 is 13 residues long. CDR3 in DNA: TGTGCCAGCAGTTTCCGGGGGTCCACTGAAGCTTTCTTT. It encodes CASSFRGSTEAFF.

J is TRBJ2-4 and V is TRBV5-1; possibly TRBD1 for D (5 bases). The V gene lost 0 bases and the J gene lost 8 bases, with 12 bases spanning the gap. The CDR3 is made up of 14 amino acids. Germline values: CDR1 SGHRS, CDR2 YFSETQ. CDR3 region: CASSLAAGSDIQYF. The CDR3 DNA follows: TGCGCCAGCAGCTTGGCAGCAGGGTCGGACATTCAGTACTTC.

The chain uses TRBV28 and TRBJ2-5; a weak D match, TRBD2 (6 bases). Germline CDR1 is MDHEN and CDR2 is SYDVKM. The CDR3 totals 13 residues. The V gene lost 10 bases and the J gene lost 4 bases, with 16 bases spanning the gap. In nucleotides, the CDR3 is TGTGCCACCTCGTGGGGAGGTGGAGAGACCCAGTACTTC. As protein: CATSWGGGETQYF.

The chain couples TRBV12-3 or TRBV12-4 to TRBJ1-5; D is possibly TRBD1 (5 bases). This CDR3 spans 12 amino acids. Trimming cost V 5 bases and J 7 bases, with 9 bases left between them. The CDR3 region is CASSGRGQPQHF. DNA of the CDR3: TGTGCCAGCAGTGGGAGGGGCCAGCCCCAGCATTTT.

The chain couples TRBV5-1 to TRBJ2-5; no firm D call. CDR1 is SGHRS and CDR2 is YFSETQ in the germline V gene. The CDR3 length is 9 residues. V was clipped by 10 bases and J by 2 bases, with 3 bases between them. CDR3 loop: CAQQETQYF. In nucleotides, the CDR3 is TGCGCCCAGCAAGAGACCCAGTACTTC.

The chain couples TRBV6-5 to TRBJ1-2, with D tentatively TRBD1 (6 bases). The V end was cut by 5 bases, the J end by 0 bases, with 10 bases between. Germline-derived CDR1 and CDR2 are MNHEY and SVGAGI. CDR3 length: 14 amino acids. The CDR3 nucleotides are TGTGCCAGCAGTAACAGGGAAGCTAACTATGGCTACACCTTC. Protein sequence: CASSNREANYGYTF.

The chain combines TRBV6-2 or TRBV6-3 with TRBJ2-7; the match to TRBD2 covers 9 bases. The ends lost 2 bases at V and 0 bases at J; junction bases unmatched: 11. The V gene's germline CDR1 is MNHEY and CDR2 SVGEGT. CDR3 length equals 18 residues. Here the CDR3 DNA reads TGTGCCAGCAGTTACGGAGTTCTTAGCGGGGGAAACTCCTACGAGCAGTACTTC. Translating gives CASSYGVLSGGNSYEQYF.

The gene calls are TRBV19 and TRBJ1-1; D gene ambiguous. Germline V gene lookup returns CDR1 LNHDA and CDR2 SQIVND (reference sequence). The length of the CDR3 is 16 residues. V lost 8 bases, J lost 1 base, and 20 bases lay in between. The CDR3 DNA reads as TGTGCCAGTGGACTCCGGGATCCCAAATGGAACACTGAAGCTTTCTTT. It is translated as CASGLRDPKWNTEAFF.

The chain uses TRBV29-1 and TRBJ2-5; 12 nucleotides agree with TRBD1. The germline gives CDR1 SQVTM, CDR2 ANQGSEA. There are 12 residues in the CDR3. With V trimmed by 7 bases and J by 5 bases, 2 bases remained unmatched. The CDR3: CSGDRGRETQYF. The CDR3 DNA sequence: TGCAGCGGGGACAGGGGGCGTGAGACCCAGTACTTC. The full variable domain, rest sourced from reference TRBV29-1 and TRBJ2-5, is SAVISQKPSRDICQRGTSLTIQCQVDSQVTMMFWYRQQPGQSLTLIATANQGSEATYESGFVIDKFPISRPNLTFSTLTVSNMSPEDSSIYLCSGDRGRETQYFGPGTRLLVL.

The sample holds a few counts of this clone. This chain joins TRBV3-1 (or the pseudogene TRBV3-2) and TRBJ1-5; D possibly corresponds to TRBD1 (5 bases). The V gene's germline CDR1 is LGHDT and CDR2 YNNKEL (reference sequence). The germline V and J ends were trimmed by 3 bases and 6 bases, with 15 bases remaining between them. The CDR3 spans 15 residues. The CDR3 sequence is CASSHDTGEGQPQHF. Written as DNA, the CDR3 is TGTGCCAGCAGCCATGATACGGGGGAGGGTCAGCCCCAGCATTTT.

CDR3 loop: CAISEQGGNTIYF. The CDR3 nucleotides read TGTGCCATCAGTGAGCAGGGAGGAAACACCATATATTTT. The rearrangement links TRBV10-3 to TRBJ1-3, with D possibly TRBD1 on 5 matching bases. The CDR3 spans 13 residues. The V gene lost 2 bases and the J gene lost 4 bases, with 6 bases spanning the gap. The germline V gene encodes CDR1 ENHRY and CDR2 SYGVKD.

V is TRBV20-1 and J is TRBJ2-3, with TRBD2 matching 10 bases. The CDR3 sequence is 15 residues long. Germline trimming cut 6 bases from V and 3 bases from J; bases unmatched to any gene: 9. CDR1 and CDR2 (germline): DFQATT, SNEGSKA (reference sequence). CDR3 nucleotides: TGCAGTGCCAGTCCCCTAGCGGGGGTGACAGATACGCAGTATTTT. Translating it yields CSASPLAGVTDTQYF.